These 10 T cell receptor beta chains originate from one sample sequenced in a study of T cell responses to AZD1222 COVID-19 vaccine. Only in-frame clones appear in the TCRdb table, and some are missing; sequencing was by immunoSEQ multiplex PCR. In the table there are fewer than 150,000 clones, approximately 94% of which are singletons. The starting material was peripheral blood, obtained on day 0 of AZD1222 vaccination. These receptors all stem from an adult in good health.

The chain is built from TRBV6-2 or TRBV6-3 and TRBJ2-7; D possibly corresponds to TRBD1 (5 bases). This CDR3 spans 13 amino acids. In germline, CDR1 is MNHEY, CDR2 SVGEGT. The V end was cut by 6 bases, the J end by 3 bases, with 12 bases between. The CDR3 sequence is CASSRALYYEQYF. As DNA, the CDR3 is TGTGCCAGCAGCAGGGCCTTATACTACGAGCAGTACTTC.

This chain uses TRBV5-6 with TRBJ1-2; D unresolved. The CDR3 covers 15 residues. CDR1 SGHDT and CDR2 YYEEEE come from the germline V gene. Trimming took off 1 base at V and 4 bases at J, with 14 bases between the two ends. CDR3 nucleotide sequence: TGTGCCAGCAGCTTGTCTGAATCCCGGGGCTATGGCTACACCTTC. This codes for CASSLSESRGYGYTF.

The rearrangement joins TRBV3-1 (or the pseudogene TRBV3-2) to TRBJ1-1; D possibly corresponds to TRBD1 (5 bases). This CDR3 region has 15 residues. Germline values: CDR1 LGHDT, CDR2 YNNKEL (reference sequence). V lost 4 bases to trimming and J lost 4 bases, with 16 bases between them. CDR3 DNA: TGTGCCAGCAGCCGGCGTGGGGGATGGGGCACTGAAGCTTTCTTT. It codes for CASSRRGGWGTEAFF.

This chain connects TRBV5-1 to TRBJ1-1; tentatively, D is TRBD1 (5 bases). The V end was cut by 0 bases, the J end by 3 bases, with 12 bases between. The length of the CDR3 is 15 residues. CDR1 and CDR2 (germline): SGHRS, YFSETQ. This chain's CDR3 is CASSLAMVGDTEAFF. For the CDR3, the DNA is TGCGCCAGCAGCTTGGCCATGGTAGGGGACACTGAAGCTTTCTTT.

The rearrangement uses TRBV9 and TRBJ2-6; 9 nucleotides match TRBD1. V shed 0 bases, J shed 1 base, and the junction held 11 bases outside the gene matches. There are 20 residues in the CDR3. Germline lookup yields CDR1 SGDLS and CDR2 YYNGEE. The CDR3 sequence: CASSVATGTGRGSGANVLTF. In DNA form, the CDR3 reads TGTGCCAGCAGCGTAGCTACGGGGACAGGGAGGGGTTCTGGGGCCAACGTCCTGACTTTC.

The chain is built from TRBV11-2 and TRBJ1-2, with TRBD1 matching over 9 bases. The CDR3 length is 14 residues. V shed 4 bases and J 2 bases; nucleotides not matched to a gene: 2. CDR1 is SGHAT and CDR2 is FQNNGV in the germline V gene. The DNA for the CDR3 is TGTGCCAGCAGCTATGGGACAGGGAACTATGGCTACACCTTC. This sequence encodes CASSYGTGNYGYTF.

The chain joins TRBV3-1 (or the pseudogene TRBV3-2) to TRBJ1-1, with TRBD1 as a possible D gene (5 bases). Germline CDR1 LGHDT, CDR2 YNNKEL (reference sequence). There are 13 residues in the CDR3. The V end was cut by 4 bases, the J end by 1 base, with 7 bases between. The CDR3, as DNA: TGTGCCAGCAGCCCTACAGGGAACACTGAAGCTTTCTTT. This codes for CASSPTGNTEAFF.

The J gene is TRBJ1-1, the V gene TRBV7-8; 9 positions agree with TRBD1. The CDR3 covers 17 residues. CDR1 and CDR2 from the germline V gene are SGHVS and FQNEAQ. V shed 4 bases, J shed 1 base, and the junction held 10 bases outside the gene matches. In DNA form, the CDR3 reads TGTGCCAGCAGCTCGGACCCTAGACAGGGGGGGAACACTGAAGCTTTCTTT. Amino acids: CASSSDPRQGGNTEAFF.

The chain employs TRBV19 and TRBJ1-2, with unresolved D. Germline CDR1 is LNHDA and CDR2 is SQIVND (reference sequence). Trimming left V 11 bases short and J 4 bases short, with 11 bases between. The CDR3 runs 11 residues. CDR3 sequence: CAVREGYGYTF. The CDR3 DNA follows: TGTGCCGTAAGAGAGGGCTATGGCTACACCTTC.

The chain recombines TRBV6-5 with TRBJ1-2, with D unclear. Trimming cost V 6 bases and J 2 bases, with 10 bases left between them. The CDR3 loop spans 13 amino acids. Germline CDR1 is MNHEY and CDR2 is SVGAGI. The CDR3, as DNA: TGTGCCAGCAGGGCATTTCAGAACTATGGCTACACCTTC. Protein: CASRAFQNYGYTF.